This section outlines one T cell receptor (beta chain) sequence together with its context. Ages ranged from roughly 18 to 100 years, with residence in around 24 US areas. The source of the sample is a study of blood T cell repertoires in COVID-19. Only in-frame clones appear in the TCRdb table, and some are missing; sequencing was by immunoSEQ multiplex PCR. The sample has about 260,000 clones; 84% are singletons. Sequenced sample: PBMCs or T cells enriched from blood (not recorded which). This receptor was identified in a man aged 25-45 years with acute COVID-19.

In DNA, the CDR3 is TGTGCCAGCAGTTACTCGAGGGCCGGCGGTGGTCAGCCCCAGCATTTT. Protein: CASSYSRAGGGQPQHF. The chain combines TRBV6-5 with TRBJ1-5; D call uncertain. Germline V CDR1 and CDR2: MNHEY, SVGAGI. V lost 0 bases, J lost 6 bases, and 15 bases lay in between. This CDR3 has 16 amino acids.